The T cell receptor (beta chain) described here comes from a study of cytomegalovirus exposure and HLA in healthy donors. The PCR had 60 Vbeta and 13 Jbeta primers. Assay used: immunoSEQ multiplex PCR; TCRdb lists only in-frame clones, some missing. This sample has about 140,000 clones, with approximately 84% found just once. There are 15 residues in the CDR3. The trim removed 2 bases at V and 3 bases at J, leaving 2 bases unmatched. Per germline, CDR1 MGHRA and CDR2 YSYEKL. The origin of this receptor is an older woman in good health and CMV-seropositive. The chain is built from TRBV4-1 and TRBJ2-7; TRBD2 matches 12 bases. Sequenced material: PBMCs. The CDR3 nucleotides are TGCGCCAGCAGCCAAAGGGGACTAGCGGGCTACGAGCAGTACTTC. Amino acids: CASSQRGLAGYEQYF.